This T cell receptor (beta chain) was recovered during a study of blood T cells in healthy people across ages. General study findings and limits: Strong correlation linked observed beta diversity and percent naive T cells.

Using a J-beta primer mix together with a sample-barcoded 5' primer, a second PCR was run for roughly 6 to 12 cycles. TCRdb independently ran MiXCR on the 5' RACE reads; one entry per CDR3 protein. The sample gives over a million distinct CDR3 sequences, approximately 25% of which show up once; approximately 0.79% is in the top ten. This clonotype was seen a handful of times. The antigen remains unidentified. CDR1 is DFQATT and CDR2 is SNEGSKA in the germline V gene (reference sequence). This CDR3 spans 13 amino acids. These data also formed part of another study, on T cells of mothers and their children.

Sample: blood. The chain couples TRBV20-1 to TRBJ2-1, with D uncertain. The J call may be faulty, since TRBJ2-7 better matches the DNA end. This TCR derives from a girl aged 2 to 9 in good health. CDR3 amino acids: CSAYTHRKDEQYF. CDR3 DNA sequence: TGCAGTGCTTACACCCACCGAAAAGACGAGCAGTACTTC.